This TCR beta chain was sequenced in a study of blood T cell repertoires in COVID-19. Study context: The samples span acute and convalescent COVID-19 from the United States, Italy and Spain. In each case, the material was cDNA or gDNA derived from T cells, B-cell-depleted T cells, or PBMCs.

The participants were between about 18 and 90 years old and came from fewer than 25 US areas. Source study methods: Amplifying reference gene primers gave estimates of nucleated cell counts. This table comes from immunoSEQ multiplex PCR, and its TCRdb copy is limited to in-frame clones, with some not included. That table supplies the V and J calls and clone size; D and trimming were determined from the DNA. The sample lists around 150,000 clones; around 80% were seen once. This CDR3 is 16 amino acids long. V lost 0 bases, J lost 0 bases, and 2 bases stayed unmatched. Per germline, CDR1 GTSNPN and CDR2 SVGIG (reference sequence).

The sample was PBMCs or T cells enriched from blood (not recorded which). The clonotype was recovered from a woman aged 55-70 years who had recovered from COVID-19. This chain joins TRBV30 and TRBJ1-4; TRBD1 matches 9 bases. The CDR3 region is CAWSVQGAATNEKLFF. For the CDR3, the DNA is TGTGCCTGGAGTGTACAGGGGGCGGCAACTAATGAAAAACTGTTTTTT.